This TCR beta chain was recorded in a study of T-cell memory formation after mild COVID-19. TCRdb re-called the 5' RACE reads with MiXCR, one entry per CDR3 protein. This table holds hundreds of thousands of distinct CDR3 sequences, around 25% found once. This clonotype occurred a few times. This TCR was recovered from an adult woman who had mild COVID-19 (a few samples of this study predate the infection). Cell type and time point are not known. Sequenced sample: PBMCs or a T cell subset sorted from them (not recorded which).

The CDR3 nucleotides are TGCGCCAGCAGCGAACCGACAGGTCAAGAGACCCAGTACTTC. Translated: CASSEPTGQETQYF. The chain employs TRBV5-1 and TRBJ2-5; maybe TRBD1 (6 bases). The CDR3 extends over 14 amino acids. The germline CDR1 and CDR2 sequences are SGHRS and YFSETQ. V was clipped by 4 bases and J by 2 bases, with 12 bases between them.